A selection of T cell receptor beta chains follows, all from one sample in a study of CD8 T cells in ankylosing spondylitis. TCRdb redid the calling of the 5' RACE reads with MiXCR, one entry per CDR3 protein. In the table there are 200,000 or so distinct CDR3 sequences, approximately 18% of which are singletons. Sequencing used blood, either unsorted or a sorted T cell fraction (not recorded which). The source is a male donor aged 5-30 years with ankylosing spondylitis or in good health (not recorded which). Each CDR3 is given with its conserved first and last residue. Each record gives: D gene, clone size, J gene, V gene, CDR3 protein, CDR3 DNA. A D gene is named only where the DNA matches it firmly. Clone size is given for some rows only: seen once, a few or many times, or a class if the clone is expanded.

>-|many|TRBJ2-5|TRBV6-5
CASSYSKISGQETQYF
TGTGCCAGCAGTTACTCGAAAATTAGCGGCCAAGAGACCCAGTACTTC
>TRBD2|-|TRBJ2-3|TRBV20-1
CSASPTSGSMVLQYF
TGCAGTGCTAGCCCGACTAGCGGGAGTATGGTGTTGCAGTATTTT
>-|many|TRBJ2-1|TRBV6-2/TRBV6-3
CASRAQVYNEQFF
TGTGCCAGCAGAGCACAGGTTTACAATGAGCAGTTCTTC
>-|many|TRBJ1-2|TRBV12-3/TRBV12-4
CASSFSGRGYTF
TGTGCCAGCAGTTTTTCTGGGCGCGGCTACACCTTC
>TRBD1|-|TRBJ1-5|TRBV6-6
CASSYRTGNLAQHF
TGTGCCAGCAGCTACCGGACAGGGAATTTGGCCCAGCATTTT
>TRBD2|many|TRBJ2-1|TRBV5-1
CASSPAGAGDYNEQFF
TGCGCCAGCAGCCCCGCCGGAGCGGGAGACTACAATGAGCAGTTCTTC
>TRBD1|many|TRBJ2-2|TRBV24-1
CATSDPPGQVRPGELFF
TGTGCCACCAGTGATCCGCCGGGACAGGTTCGACCCGGGGAGCTGTTTTTT
>TRBD2|many|TRBJ2-5|TRBV9
CASSSRPGLAGRETQYF
TGTGCCAGCAGCTCACGCCCAGGACTAGCGGGAAGGGAGACCCAGTACTTC
>-|many|TRBJ2-5|TRBV6-5
CASTTALPPETQYF
TGTGCCAGCACCACGGCGCTCCCCCCTGAGACCCAGTACTTC
>-|many|TRBJ1-1|TRBV6-5
CASDGGGTEAFF
TGTGCCAGCGACGGGGGTGGTACTGAAGCTTTCTTT
>TRBD2|-|TRBJ2-2|TRBV14
CASSLAGVTRELFF
TGTGCCAGCAGCCTTGCGGGAGTCACGAGGGAGCTGTTTTTT
>TRBD2|many|TRBJ2-5|TRBV6-5
CASSLAGGGETQYF
TGTGCCAGCAGTTTAGCGGGAGGAGGGGAGACCCAGTACTTC
>TRBD2|many|TRBJ2-2|TRBV28
CASSLFLAGGPAGELFF
TGTGCCAGCAGTTTATTTCTAGCGGGAGGGCCGGCCGGGGAGCTGTTTTTT
>-|many|TRBJ2-1|TRBV12-3/TRBV12-4
CASSFRRGSYGFF
TGTGCCAGCAGTTTCCGGAGAGGTTCTTATGGGTTCTTC
>TRBD1|many|TRBJ1-1|TRBV9
CASSATGTGVTEAFF
TGTGCCAGCAGCGCAACCGGGACAGGGGTTACTGAAGCTTTCTTT
>TRBD2|many|TRBJ2-1|TRBV5-1
CASSQTGGTSDSEQFF
TGCGCCAGCAGCCAGACGGGTGGGACTAGCGACAGTGAGCAGTTCTTC
>-|-|TRBJ2-5|TRBV21-1
CASSQRLAGEMETQYF
TGTGCCAGCAGCCAGCGACTAGCGGGAGAAATGGAGACCCAGTACTTC
>-|many|TRBJ2-1|TRBV7-7
CASSPRVVAYNEQFF
TGTGCCAGCAGCCCGAGGGTAGTGGCTTACAATGAGCAGTTCTTC
>-|many|TRBJ2-5|TRBV20-1
CSARPPETQYF
TGCAGTGCTAGACCCCCAGAGACCCAGTACTTC
>TRBD2|many|TRBJ2-1|TRBV6-1
CASRTSASSQFF
TGTGCCAGCCGGACTAGCGCGTCCTCCCAGTTCTTC
>-|-|TRBJ2-3|TRBV27
CASGRSTDTQYF
TGTGCCAGCGGCCGGAGCACAGATACGCAGTATTTT
>TRBD2|many|TRBJ2-7|TRBV5-1
CASSTGLVSYF
TGCGCCAGCAGCACCGGACTAGTTTCGTACTTC
>-|many|TRBJ1-1|TRBV29-1
CSVEPYRVRNTEAFF
TGCAGCGTTGAACCGTACAGGGTAAGAAACACTGAAGCTTTCTTT
>TRBD1|many|TRBJ2-7|TRBV29-1
CSVETGGYEQYF
TGCAGCGTTGAAACAGGGGGCTACGAGCAGTACTTC
>-|many|TRBJ2-7|TRBV13
CASSQTPTGTDEQYF
TGTGCCAGCAGCCAGACGCCCACCGGGACTGACGAGCAGTACTTC
>TRBD2|few|TRBJ2-1|TRBV27
CASSSGTSGRYNEQFF
TGTGCCAGCAGTTCCGGGACTAGCGGTAGATACAATGAGCAGTTCTTC
>-|many|TRBJ2-1|TRBV11-2
CASSLAMWDIGNEQFF
TGTGCCAGCAGCTTAGCGATGTGGGATATTGGGAATGAGCAGTTCTTC
>-|-|TRBJ2-1|TRBV6-5
CASSPQGPKLNNEQFF
TGTGCCAGCAGCCCCCAGGGTCCCAAGCTTAACAATGAGCAGTTCTTC
>-|many|TRBJ2-3|TRBV4-3
CASSPLVSGSQYF
TGCGCCAGCAGCCCTTTAGTTTCGGGCTCGCAGTATTTT
>-|many|TRBJ1-2|TRBV6-5
CASSRAPYGYTF
TGTGCCAGCAGCCGCGCTCCTTATGGCTACACCTTC
>-|-|TRBJ1-1|TRBV27
CASSIGREGTEAFF
TGTGCCAGCAGTATCGGACGGGAGGGCACTGAAGCTTTCTTT